This T cell receptor beta chain was found in a study of blood T cell repertoires in COVID-19. Study-wide background: COVID-19 samples, acute and convalescent, were from the United States, Italy and Spain.

V lost 4 bases, J lost 1 base, and 17 bases lay in between. CDR3 size: 16 residues. Per germline, CDR1 SGHDT and CDR2 YYEEEE. Original methodology: Reference gene primer amplification yielded estimated nucleated cell counts. Produced via immunoSEQ multiplex PCR; TCRdb's table is partial and in-frame only. V and J calls and clone size are given by that table; D and trimming were obtained from the DNA. The sample includes around 60,000 clones, around 85% of them seen just once. This clonotype originated in a man in his 70s with acute or convalescent COVID-19. The J gene is TRBJ1-2, the V gene TRBV5-6, with D possibly TRBD1 on 6 matching bases. Sequenced input: peripheral blood. CDR3 nucleotide sequence: TGTGCCAGCAGCGTAGGCTTGACAGGAGGTAACTATGGCTACACCTTC. It is translated as CASSVGLTGGNYGYTF.